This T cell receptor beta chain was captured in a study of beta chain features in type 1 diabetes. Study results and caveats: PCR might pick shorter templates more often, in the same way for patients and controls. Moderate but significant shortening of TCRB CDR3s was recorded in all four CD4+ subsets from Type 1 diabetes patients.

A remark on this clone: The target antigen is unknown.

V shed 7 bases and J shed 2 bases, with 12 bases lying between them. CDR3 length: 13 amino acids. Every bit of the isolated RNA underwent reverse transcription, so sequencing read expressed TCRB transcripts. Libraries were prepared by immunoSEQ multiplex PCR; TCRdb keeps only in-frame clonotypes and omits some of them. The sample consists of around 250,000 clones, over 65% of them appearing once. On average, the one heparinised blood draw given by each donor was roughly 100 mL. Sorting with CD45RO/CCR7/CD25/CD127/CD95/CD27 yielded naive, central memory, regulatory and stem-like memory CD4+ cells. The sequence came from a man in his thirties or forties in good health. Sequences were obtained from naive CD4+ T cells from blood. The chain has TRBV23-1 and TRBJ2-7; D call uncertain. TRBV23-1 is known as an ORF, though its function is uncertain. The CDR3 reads CASKDGYPYEQYF. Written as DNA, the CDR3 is TGCGCCAGCAAAGACGGGTATCCCTACGAGCAGTACTTC.